Shown below are 24 T cell receptor beta chains from a single sample sequenced in a study of T cell clonality in common variable immunodeficiency. Libraries were prepared by immunoSEQ multiplex PCR; TCRdb keeps only in-frame clonotypes and omits some of them. The sample gives tens of thousands of clones, none seen only once, and the top ten clones hold 10% to 15%. Sequences were obtained from peripheral blood mononuclear cells. These receptors originate from a person aged 18 to 75 in good health.

Ten or more counts support this clone. The read comes to an end 3 residues before the CDR3 does, leaving the germline J gene to fill in the end. The chain uses TRBV23-1 and TRBJ2-3; possible D gene TRBD1, 5 bases. TRBV23-1 is annotated as an ORF whose role is uncertain. The length of the CDR3 is 15 residues. Trimming left V 8 bases short and J 2 bases short, with 17 bases between. CDR3 DNA (partial): TGCGCCAGCCCCCCACGGAAGGGGAACACAGATACG. It specifies CASPPRKGNTDT. The full-length CDR3 reads as CASPPRKGNTDTQYF.

This clone was found many times. The CDR3 end falls 3 residues outside the read, so it is completed with the germline J gene. This chain joins TRBV2 and TRBJ2-3; a weak D match, TRBD2 (7 bases). The V and J ends lost 8 bases and 8 bases respectively, with 20 bases between them. In germline, CDR1 is SNHLY, CDR2 FYNNEI. The CDR3 runs to 14 residues. The chain's CDR3 is CASLVSERGGTQYF. The CDR3 bases that were read are TGTGCCAGCTTAGTAAGCGAAAGGGGGGGTACG.

The sample holds a few counts of this clone. The CDR3 end falls 3 residues outside the read, so it is completed with the germline J gene. This sequence joins TRBV5-1 and TRBJ2-3, with a tentative D call TRBD1 (5 bases). The CDR3 extends over 14 amino acids. V lost 0 bases and J lost 6, with 11 bases in between. CDR1 is SGHRS and CDR2 is YFSETQ in the germline V gene. The CDR3 bases that were read are TGCGCCAGCAGCTTGGAAACAGGACATGATACG. It yields the protein CASSLETGHDT. From start to end, the CDR3 is CASSLETGHDTQYF.

The table lists this clone with many counts. The CDR3 end lies 3 residues beyond the end of the read and is filled in from the germline J gene. The V and J genes are TRBV7-3 and TRBJ2-1, with 8 positions matching TRBD2. This CDR3 is 16 amino acids long. The germline CDR1 and CDR2 sequences are SGHTA and FQGTGA. V shed 1 base and J 6 bases; nucleotides not matched to a gene: 8. Incomplete CDR3 DNA: TGTGCCAGCAGCTTAAGCGGGGCGGGGGGTGTCAATGAG. This sequence encodes CASSLSGAGGVNE. The CDR3 as a whole reads CASSLSGAGGVNEQFF.

This clone was seen at least ten times. The read gets to within 3 residues of the CDR3 end, and the germline J gene fills in the rest. The chain couples TRBV5-1 to TRBJ1-2, with 7 bases identical to TRBD1. The length of the CDR3 is 13 residues. Germline lookup yields CDR1 SGHRS and CDR2 YFSETQ. The CDR3 DNA, read in part, is TGCGCCAGCAGCCTAGGGGGCGCGAGGGGC. Protein product: CASSLGGARG. The full CDR3 reads CASSLGGARGYTF.

This clone was counted at least ten times. The sequenced CDR3 bases are TGTGCCAGCGGGGCTGGGACAAGGGCTAAAATG. Protein: CASGAGTRAKM. Given in full, the CDR3 is CASGAGTRAKMAFF. This chain joins TRBV28 and TRBJ1-1; possibly TRBD1 for D (6 bases). The CDR3 goes on 3 residues after the read ends, and that part is filled in from the germline J gene. The CDR3 sequence is 14 residues long. Germline lookup yields CDR1 MDHEN and CDR2 SYDVKM.

This clone has a handful of counts. The read halts 3 residues ahead of the CDR3 end, with the missing end drawn from the germline J gene. The V and J genes are TRBV2 and TRBJ1-4; D remains unclear. Trimming shortened V by 4 bases and J by 4 bases, and 13 bases separated the two germline ends. The CDR3 is 15 residues long. Germline V lookup: CDR1 SNHLY, CDR2 FYNNEI. The part of the CDR3 DNA that was read is TGTGCCAGCAGTGCGGAGGGCCAGATTAATGAAAAA. Translation gives CASSAEGQINEK. In full, the CDR3 is CASSAEGQINEKLFF.

This clone was seen repeatedly, ten times or more. The CDR3 goes on 3 residues after the read ends, and that part is filled in from the germline J gene. The chain uses TRBV20-1 and TRBJ2-3; maybe TRBD2 (7 bases). Germline V CDR1 and CDR2: DFQATT, SNEGSKA (reference sequence). CDR3 length: 19 residues. Trimming took off 1 base at V and 3 bases at J, with 26 bases between the two ends. The CDR3 bases that were read are TGCAGTGCTAGAGTGGTGGGGGGGCCAGCCGAAATTCGGACAGATACG. Translation gives CSARVVGGPAEIRTDT. The full CDR3 protein reads CSARVVGGPAEIRTDTQYF.

This clone showed up many times. The sequenced fragment ends 3 residues before the CDR3 boundary, so the rest is inferred from the germline J gene. The J gene is TRBJ2-3, the V gene TRBV7-6; tentative D call: TRBD1 (5 bases). There are 13 residues in the CDR3. V was clipped by 1 base and J by 6 bases, with 8 bases between them. Germline V gene data show CDR1 as SGHVS and CDR2 as FNYEAQ. CDR3 sequence reads: CASSLVQGDTQYF. CDR3 bases read: TGTGCCAGCAGCTTAGTCCAGGGCGATACG.

There are many counts of this clone. The read terminates 3 residues ahead of where the CDR3 ends, so the germline J gene completes it. The chain combines TRBV7-2 with TRBJ2-3, with D unresolved. In germline, CDR1 is SGHTA, CDR2 FQGNSA. The CDR3 contains 11 residues. V was clipped by 4 bases and J by 6 bases, with 5 bases between them. CDR3 DNA, as far as it was read: TGTGCCAGCAGCTACACCGATACG. This codes for CASSYTDT. The whole CDR3 protein reads CASSYTDTQYF.

This clone showed up just a few times. The read terminates 3 residues ahead of where the CDR3 ends, so the germline J gene completes it. The chain carries TRBV5-1 and TRBJ1-3, with 9 bases that match TRBD1. J was trimmed by 0 bases and V by 4 bases; bases with no gene match: 5. This CDR3 region has 16 residues. CDR1 SGHRS and CDR2 YFSETQ come from the germline V gene. CDR3 in amino acids: CASSPQTGGSGNTIYF. The DNA read from the CDR3 is TGCGCCAGCAGCCCCCAGACAGGGGGCTCTGGAAACACC. The complete variable domain, with remaining parts taken from reference TRBV5-1 and TRBJ1-3, reads KAGVTQTPRYLIKTRGQQVTLSCSPISGHRSVSWYQQTPGQGLQFLFEYFSETQRNKGNFPGRFSGRQFSNSRSEMNVSTLELGDSALYLCASSPQTGGSGNTIYFGEGSWLTVV.

As concerns this clone: The CDR3 extends 3 residues past the end of the read, so its final part is completed from the germline J gene. V and J are TRBV19 and TRBJ1-3, with a weak D call TRBD1 (6 bases). The V end lost 5 bases, the J end lost 0 bases, and 14 bases lay between the germline ends. This CDR3 region has 16 residues. Germline V lookup: CDR1 LNHDA, CDR2 SQIVND (reference sequence). The CDR3 sequence is CASSARQEYSGNTIYF. The sequenced part of the CDR3 DNA is TGTGCCAGTAGTGCCAGACAGGAATACTCTGGAAACACC.

The sample holds many counts of this clone. The CDR3 extends 3 residues past the end of the read, so its final part is completed from the germline J gene. The V gene is TRBV18, the J gene TRBJ2-4; 7 bases align to TRBD1. Trimming removed 4 bases from V and 5 bases from J; junction bases left unmatched: 5. The CDR3 totals 14 residues. CDR1 and CDR2 (germline): KGHSH, LQKENI. The covered CDR3 bases are TGTGCCAGCTCACGGACAGGAGGAGAAAACATT. As protein: CASSRTGGENI. In full, the CDR3 reads CASSRTGGENIQYF.

The table lists this clone with many counts. Coverage ceases 3 residues before the CDR3 finishes, and the germline J gene fills in the end. This sequence joins TRBV7-9 and TRBJ1-4, with D perhaps TRBD1 (5 bases). Germline V lookup: CDR1 SEHNR, CDR2 FQNEAQ (reference sequence). The CDR3 totals 14 residues. Trimming pared 1 base from V and 8 bases from J, leaving 11 bases between. The CDR3 sequence: CASSLDGADEKLFF. The CDR3 DNA, read in part, is TGTGCCAGCAGCTTAGATGGGGCGGACGAAAAA.

In this sample, this clone turned up many times. The CDR3 end is not reached by the read, which stops 3 residues before it; the germline J gene fills it in. The V gene is TRBV20-1, the J gene TRBJ2-7; possible D gene TRBD2, 5 bases. V was clipped by 2 bases and J by 3 bases, with 8 bases between them. Germline V gene data show CDR1 as DFQATT and CDR2 as SNEGSKA (reference sequence). The CDR3 is 12 residues long. The CDR3 bases that were read are TGCAGTGCTAGACTAGCTGTCTACGAG. Residues: CSARLAVYE. Given in full, the CDR3 is CSARLAVYEQYF.

In this sample, this clone turned up many times. Sequencing ends 3 residues short of the CDR3 end; the germline J gene provides the rest. The gene calls are TRBV6-4 and TRBJ2-2, with 7 bases that match TRBD1. This CDR3 spans 14 amino acids. V was pared by 3 bases and J by 5 bases, with 3 bases of the junction left unmatched. Germline values: CDR1 MRHNA, CDR2 SNTAGT. The CDR3 region is CASSELQGTGELFF. The part of the CDR3 DNA that was read is TGTGCCAGCAGTGAGCTACAGGGGACCGGGGAG.

In this sample, this clone turned up many times. Read data end 3 residues before the CDR3 end; the end is taken from the germline J gene. J is TRBJ1-2 and V is TRBV5-4, with a tentative D call TRBD1 (6 bases). Germline-derived CDR1 and CDR2 are SGHNT and YYREEE (reference sequence). V lost 0 bases and J 6 bases, leaving 12 bases between the germline ends. The CDR3 spans 14 residues. The CDR3 bases that were read are TGTGCCAGCAGCTTGGGGGGGCAGGGCGATGGC. It translates to CASSLGGQGDG. Given in full, the CDR3 is CASSLGGQGDGYTF.

The table lists this clone with many counts. At one end the junction does not follow the germline gene, possibly because of a read error. Coverage ceases 3 residues before the CDR3 finishes, and the germline J gene fills in the end. V is TRBV5-4 and J is TRBJ2-5; D not certain. The CDR3 contains 12 residues. Germline CDR1 and CDR2: SGHNT and YYREEE (reference sequence). The DNA read from the CDR3 is TGTGCCAGCAGCGCCGCCCAAGGGACC. Its translation is CASSAAQGT. The whole CDR3 sequence reads CASSAAQGTQYF.

Many counts were recorded for this clone. The CDR3 end falls 3 residues outside the read, so it is completed with the germline J gene. The rearrangement joins TRBV10-3 to TRBJ1-6; maybe TRBD1 (6 bases). Between the trimmed V and J ends, which lost 8 bases and 7 bases, there was a span of 15 bases. From germline, CDR1 is ENHRY and CDR2 SYGVKD. This CDR3 is 14 amino acids long. CDR3 amino acids: CAISFGQKNSPLHF. CDR3 DNA (partial): TGTGCCATCTCTTTCGGACAGAAAAATTCACCC.

This clone showed up many times. From the germline J gene comes the end of the CDR3, since the read stops 3 residues before it. The chain recombines TRBV5-5 with TRBJ1-4; D is unresolved. The CDR3 loop spans 13 amino acids. Per the germline V gene, CDR1 is SGHKS and CDR2 is YYEKEE (reference sequence). V gave up 0 bases and J gave up 5 bases, with 5 bases separating them. The chain's CDR3 is CASSLGANEKLFF. The part of the CDR3 DNA that was read is TGTGCCAGCAGCTTGGGAGCCAATGAAAAA.

This clone occurred a few times. The CDR3 end lies 3 residues beyond the end of the read and is filled in from the germline J gene. This chain links TRBV6-1 with TRBJ1-5; TRBD1 is a possible D gene (5 bases). The CDR3 has 15 residues. Trimming shortened V by 1 base and J by 5 bases, and 12 bases separated the two germline ends. In germline, CDR1 is MNHNS, CDR2 SASEGT. The CDR3 loop reads CASSEERGRDQPQHF. CDR3 DNA (partial): TGTGCCAGCAGTGAAGAAAGGGGAAGGGATCAGCCC.

This clone was recorded at least ten times. From the germline J gene comes the end of the CDR3, since the read stops 3 residues before it. The chain links TRBV20-1 to TRBJ2-3, with 12 bases identical to TRBD2. Germline V gives CDR1 DFQATT, CDR2 SNEGSKA (reference sequence). This CDR3 is built from 13 residues. The CDR3 reads CSARTSGVGTQYF. The DNA read from the CDR3 is TGCAGTGCTCGGACTAGCGGGGTCGGAACG.

The table lists this clone with many counts. The CDR3 sequence: CASSQGSVLGYTF. The DNA read from the CDR3 is TGTGCCAGCAGCCAAGGATCGGTTTTGGGC. This chain connects TRBV4-2 to TRBJ1-2; D gene ambiguous. The sequenced fragment ends 3 residues before the CDR3 boundary, so the rest is inferred from the germline J gene. Looked up from germline, CDR1 is LGHNA and CDR2 is YNFKEQ. There are 13 residues in the CDR3.

This clone appeared a few times. One junction end does not reproduce the germline sequence, and a read error may be involved. The CDR3 end falls 3 residues outside the read, so it is completed with the germline J gene. This chain connects TRBV19 to TRBJ1-1; a weak D match, TRBD1 (5 bases). Germline loops: CDR1 LNHDA, CDR2 SQIVND (reference sequence). The CDR3 contains 14 residues. Incomplete CDR3 DNA: TGTGCCAGGGCGGGCTTCGGGGGTAACACGGAA. Protein product: CARAGFGGNTE. The CDR3 in its entirety is CARAGFGGNTEAFF.